This T cell receptor beta chain was recovered during a study of early stage breast cancer tumors. Study background: Most invasive tumors, about 75% of the 16, were ER+/PR+/HER2-. Samples were sequenced at 9 to 10-fold average coverage.

Study outcomes and limitations: In about 90% of the 16 patients, blood comparison separated tumor from normal breast.

On this clone itself: What it binds is not known.

Each sample had two DNA replicates, roughly 0.5 ug blood or about 1.5 ug tissue. Method: immunoSEQ multiplex PCR; TCRdb's copy keeps in-frame clones and lacks some. The data contain about 11,000 clones, approximately 78% of them singletons. Per the germline V gene, CDR1 is ENHRY and CDR2 is SYGVKD. The V and J ends lost 7 bases and 8 bases, in that order; junction bases with no gene match: 5. The CDR3 runs 12 residues. The chain couples TRBV10-3 to TRBJ2-4, with TRBD2 identical over 7 bases. This TCR was sampled from a person aged 35 to 50 with breast cancer. Sample: breast tumor tissue. CDR3 amino acids: CAIKGGEDIQYF. The CDR3 DNA is TGTGCCATCAAGGGAGGGGAAGACATTCAGTACTTC.